This TCR beta chain was retrieved from a study of cytomegalovirus exposure and HLA in healthy donors. Study-wide results and limits: Confirmation in vitro established that a few CMV-associated chains were specific for CMV antigens. Researchers counted 164 TCR beta chains as cytomegalovirus-associated.

The length of the CDR3 is 14 residues. Trimming cost V 6 bases and J 7 bases; bases outside gene matches: 3. Germline V gene data show CDR1 as MNHEY and CDR2 as SVGAGI. As regards this clone: Its antigen is undetermined.

Repertoires were generated with immunoSEQ multiplex PCR, while TCRdb's copy carries only in-frame clones and drops some. This sample carries a few hundred thousand clones, just over 85% of them seen once, and the ten largest clones take about 2.9%. The origin of this receptor is a young woman in good health and CMV-seronegative. The specimen sequenced was PBMCs. The chain recombines TRBV6-5 with TRBJ2-1, with 13 positions matching TRBD2. CDR3 amino acids: CASRGTSGINEQFF. CDR3 nucleotide sequence: TGTGCCAGCAGGGGGACTAGCGGGATAAATGAGCAGTTCTTC.